The rows below give T cell receptor beta chains drawn from one sample of a study of blood T cell repertoires in COVID-19. Sequencing was performed with immunoSEQ multiplex PCR; in TCRdb, only in-frame clones are kept and a portion is missing. This sample has about 280,000 clones, with approximately 83% found just once. Sequences were obtained from peripheral blood. The source of these receptors is a woman in her 70s with acute or convalescent COVID-19. The CDR3 runs from the conserved cysteine through the conserved F or W. The D gene is left open where the match is weak. Size is omitted from some rows. Given values are once, few, many or a class for expanded clones.

NA,TRBJ2-3,TRBV29-1,NA,CSVEGGGGGIYNTQYF,TGCAGCGTTGAAGGCGGTGGGGGCGGCATTTACAATACGCAGTATTTT
NA,TRBJ1-5,TRBV6-6,NA,CATRVELRQPQHF,TGTGCCACCAGAGTGGAGCTGAGGCAGCCCCAGCATTTT
NA,TRBJ2-1,TRBV9,NA,CASSPQPRGEQFF,TGTGCCAGCAGCCCGCAGCCGAGAGGCGAGCAGTTCTTC
NA,TRBJ1-3,TRBV3-1/TRBV3-2,NA,CASSLTGSGNTIYF,TGTGCCAGCAGCTTGACAGGCTCTGGAAACACCATATATTTT
TRBD2,TRBJ2-3,TRBV11-3,NA,CASSFLAGGYTDTQYF,TGTGCCAGCAGCTTCCTAGCGGGGGGATACACAGATACGCAGTATTTT
NA,TRBJ1-2,TRBV5-1,once,CASSLAGLTYGYTF,TGCGCCAGCAGCTTGGCGGGATTAACCTATGGCTACACCTTC
TRBD2,TRBJ2-7,TRBV4-1,few,CASSASGGPFEQYF,TGCGCCAGCAGCGCCAGCGGGGGCCCCTTCGAGCAGTACTTC
TRBD1,TRBJ1-2,TRBV13,NA,CASSPRGQVSPGGYTF,TGTGCCAGCAGCCCCCGGGGACAGGTTTCCCCCGGCGGCTACACCTTC
NA,TRBJ1-1,TRBV19,NA,CASSIEGRSTEAFF,TGTGCCAGTAGTATAGAAGGGAGGAGCACTGAAGCTTTCTTT
TRBD1,TRBJ1-1,TRBV5-6,NA,CASSLRPGQGSPEAFF,TGTGCCAGCAGCTTGCGTCCGGGACAGGGGTCCCCTGAAGCTTTCTTT
NA,TRBJ2-7,TRBV5-1,NA,CASSLDASSYEQYF,TGCGCCAGCAGCTTGGACGCGAGCTCCTACGAGCAGTACTTC
NA,TRBJ2-3,TRBV2,NA,CASSATPETQYF,TGTGCCAGCAGTGCTACCCCCGAAACGCAGTATTTT
NA,TRBJ1-2,TRBV9,NA,CASSEDGGAYGYTF,TGTGCCAGCAGCGAGGACGGAGGGGCTTATGGCTACACCTTC
NA,TRBJ1-1,TRBV7-9,once,CASSFERAFF,TGTGCCAGCAGCTTTGAGCGGGCTTTCTTT
NA,TRBJ1-5,TRBV6-5,NA,CASSNRDYQPQHF,TGTGCCAGCAGTAACAGAGATTATCAGCCCCAGCATTTT
TRBD2,TRBJ2-3,TRBV29-1,NA,CSVERPGLAGGADTQYF,TGCAGCGTCGAACGGCCGGGACTAGCGGGGGGGGCAGATACGCAGTATTTT
NA,TRBJ1-3,TRBV5-1,NA,CASSRFGGADTIYF,TGCGCCAGCAGCCGGTTCGGGGGGGCGGACACCATATATTTT
NA,TRBJ1-5,TRBV3-1/TRBV3-2,NA,CASSQGGAAQPQHF,TGTGCCAGCAGCCAAGGAGGAGCGGCTCAGCCCCAGCATTTT
TRBD1,TRBJ1-2,TRBV5-4,NA,CASSLDRGYGYTF,TGTGCCAGCAGCCTCGACAGGGGCTATGGCTACACCTTC
NA,TRBJ1-6,TRBV7-9,NA,CASSLVGGVNSPLHF,TGTGCCAGCAGCTTAGTAGGGGGAGTAAATTCACCCCTCCACTTT
NA,TRBJ1-3,TRBV18,NA,CASSPAGGNTIYF,TGTGCCAGCTCACCAGCTGGCGGAAACACCATATATTTT
TRBD1,TRBJ1-4,TRBV2,NA,CASSDRAVGEKLFF,TGTGCCAGCAGCGACAGGGCGGTTGGTGAAAAACTGTTTTTT
NA,TRBJ2-3,TRBV5-1,NA,CASSLLTSVTDTQYF,TGCGCCAGCAGCTTGCTCACCTCGGTGACAGATACGCAGTATTTT
NA,TRBJ2-5,TRBV5-1,NA,CASSLPRGGEETQYF,TGCGCCAGCAGCTTGCCCAGGGGAGGGGAAGAGACCCAGTACTTC
NA,TRBJ2-7,TRBV11-2,NA,CASSLVDTSSYEQYF,TGTGCCAGCAGCTTAGTAGACACCTCCTCCTACGAGCAGTACTTC
NA,TRBJ1-3,TRBV6-1,few,CASSEKPSGNTIYF,TGTGCCAGCAGTGAAAAGCCGTCTGGAAACACCATATATTTT
NA,TRBJ1-6,TRBV3-1/TRBV3-2,NA,CASSQTPPISSYNSPLHF,TGTGCCAGCAGCCAGACACCTCCTATCAGCTCCTATAATTCACCCCTCCACTTT
NA,TRBJ1-1,TRBV29-1,NA,CSVEVGSGNTEAFF,TGCAGCGTTGAAGTCGGATCAGGGAACACTGAAGCTTTCTTT
TRBD1,TRBJ1-6,TRBV2,NA,CASRPPGQGYSPLHF,TGTGCCAGCAGACCCCCAGGACAGGGTTATTCACCCCTCCACTTT
NA,TRBJ1-1,TRBV18,NA,CASSPGQSNEAFF,TGTGCCAGCTCACCAGGGCAATCAAACGAAGCTTTCTTT
TRBD2,TRBJ2-7,TRBV15,NA,CATSRVAGGLNEQYF,TGTGCCACCAGCAGAGTAGCGGGGGGTTTGAACGAGCAGTACTTC
NA,TRBJ2-5,TRBV5-1,NA,CASSLGYGGGRETQYF,TGCGCCAGCAGCTTGGGCTACGGGGGAGGCAGGGAGACCCAGTACTTC
TRBD2,TRBJ2-3,TRBV6-1,NA,CASSGRSSGGARGRDTQYF,TGTGCCAGCAGTGGCCGATCCTCCGGGGGGGCCCGAGGGCGAGATACGCAGTATTTT
NA,TRBJ2-5,TRBV2,NA,CASSRQSETQYF,TGTGCCAGCAGTCGACAGTCGGAGACCCAGTACTTC
NA,TRBJ1-4,TRBV4-1,once,CASSSRYRNEKLFF,TGCGCCAGCAGCTCCCGATACAGAAACGAAAAACTGTTTTTT
NA,TRBJ1-2,TRBV10-3,NA,CAISESIGGRDYGYTF,TGTGCCATCAGTGAAAGTATCGGGGGGCGCGACTATGGCTACACCTTC
TRBD2,TRBJ2-2,TRBV5-4,NA,CASSLGLAGNTGELFF,TGTGCCAGCAGCTTGGGACTAGCGGGGAACACCGGGGAGCTGTTTTTT
NA,TRBJ2-7,TRBV7-8,NA,CASSYTATYEQYF,TGTGCCAGCAGCTACACAGCAACCTACGAGCAGTACTTC
NA,TRBJ2-7,TRBV20-1,once,CSASIQGLSYEQYF,TGCAGTGCTAGTATCCAGGGCCTCTCCTACGAGCAGTACTTC
TRBD2,TRBJ2-5,TRBV9,NA,CASSEQGLAGVERTQYF,TGTGCCAGCAGCGAGCAGGGACTAGCGGGGGTTGAGAGAACCCAGTACTTC
TRBD2,TRBJ2-1,TRBV2,NA,CASFPGTSGGPRNEQFF,TGTGCCAGCTTCCCGGGGACTAGCGGGGGGCCCCGCAATGAGCAGTTCTTC
NA,TRBJ1-1,TRBV11-2,NA,CASSRGPGLNTEAFF,TGTGCCAGCAGCCGAGGGCCGGGTTTGAACACTGAAGCTTTCTTT
TRBD1,TRBJ1-5,TRBV15,NA,CATAGTGGIQPQHF,TGTGCCACGGCCGGGACAGGGGGTATCCAGCCCCAGCATTTT
TRBD1,TRBJ1-6,TRBV5-1,many,CASSFGQGDNSPLHF,TGCGCCAGCAGCTTCGGACAGGGGGATAATTCACCCCTCCACTTT
NA,TRBJ1-1,TRBV6-5,NA,CASSYRTGRNTEAFF,TGTGCCAGCAGTTACCGCACAGGGCGGAACACTGAAGCTTTCTTT
NA,TRBJ1-1,TRBV7-6,NA,CASSLGPQGEAFF,TGTGCCAGCAGCTTAGGCCCGCAGGGTGAAGCTTTCTTT
NA,TRBJ2-7,TRBV28,NA,CASRLLRTAYEQYF,TGTGCCAGCAGACTCCTTAGGACAGCCTACGAGCAGTACTTC
TRBD1,TRBJ1-2,TRBV11-2,NA,CASSLVATGDYGYTF,TGTGCCAGCAGCTTAGTTGCGACAGGGGACTATGGCTACACCTTC
TRBD1,TRBJ1-1,TRBV7-8,NA,CASSVPGQGLVNTEAFF,TGTGCCAGCAGCGTACCGGGACAGGGGCTTGTGAACACTGAAGCTTTCTTT
NA,TRBJ1-2,TRBV5-6,NA,CASSLGAGGIEGYTF,TGTGCCAGCAGCTTGGGTGCTGGCGGGATAGAAGGCTACACCTTC
NA,TRBJ1-1,TRBV2,NA,CASSEQRDSQAFF,TGTGCCAGCAGTGAACAGAGAGACAGTCAAGCTTTCTTT